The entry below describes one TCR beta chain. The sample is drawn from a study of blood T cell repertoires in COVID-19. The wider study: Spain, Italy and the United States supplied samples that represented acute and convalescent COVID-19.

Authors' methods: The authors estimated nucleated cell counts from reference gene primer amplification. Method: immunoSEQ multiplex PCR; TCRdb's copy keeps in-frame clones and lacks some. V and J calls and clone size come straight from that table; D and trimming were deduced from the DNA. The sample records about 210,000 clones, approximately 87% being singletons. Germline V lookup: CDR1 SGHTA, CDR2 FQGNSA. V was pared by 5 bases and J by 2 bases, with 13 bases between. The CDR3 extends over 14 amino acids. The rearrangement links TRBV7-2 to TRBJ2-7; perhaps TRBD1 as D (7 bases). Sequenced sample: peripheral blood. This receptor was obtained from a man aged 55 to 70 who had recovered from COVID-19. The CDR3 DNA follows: TGTGCCAGCAGCCCCCAGGGGGGAACCTACGAGCAGTACTTC. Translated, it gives CASSPQGGTYEQYF.